The rows below give T cell receptor beta chains drawn from one sample of a study of radiotherapy plus CTLA-4 blockade in lung cancer. Sequenced by immunoSEQ multiplex PCR; TCRdb stores in-frame clones only, minus some. This table holds roughly 71,000 clones, 78% found once. Source: peripheral blood, taken from a patient treated with radiotherapy plus ipilimumab. Every receptor here comes from a human donor with non-small cell lung cancer who had a complete response to radiotherapy plus ipilimumab. CDR3s include the opening cysteine and the closing phenylalanine or tryptophan. D genes are given only for firm matches. Clone size is not always given. Where it is, it says once, few, many or a class for expanded clones.

TRBJ1-1 . . TRBV7-8 TGTGCCAGCAGCTTAGACCCCGGAGGCACTGAAGCTTTCTTT CASSLDPGGTEAFF
TRBJ2-5 . once TRBV18 TGTGCCAGCTCACCAGGGGTAGGAGAGACCCAGTACTTC CASSPGVGETQYF
TRBJ1-2 TRBD1 . TRBV7-2 TGTGCCAGCAGCTTTAGACAGGGAGGCGGCTACACCTTC CASSFRQGGGYTF
TRBJ2-1 . . TRBV6-6 TGTGCCAGCAGTTACGGCGGGGATGAGCAGTTCTTC CASSYGGDEQFF
TRBJ1-5 . . TRBV5-1 TGCGCCAGCAGCCCCTATTTGGGTCAGCCCCAGCATTTT CASSPYLGQPQHF
TRBJ2-5 TRBD2 . TRBV30 TGTGCCTGGAGTTCACCTAGCGGGGGGCCCTCACAAGAGACCCAGTACTTC CAWSSPSGGPSQETQYF
TRBJ1-2 TRBD1 . TRBV15 TGTGCCACCAGCAAGGGACAGTCAGCTAACTATGGCTACACCTTC CATSKGQSANYGYTF
TRBJ1-2 . . TRBV27 TGTGCCAGCAGACTATCCAGGGGAGAAGGCTACACCTTC CASRLSRGEGYTF
TRBJ1-1 . . TRBV4-3 TGCGCCAGCAGCCGTAGCGGGGTAGCTGAAGCTTTCTTT CASSRSGVAEAFF
TRBJ1-2 TRBD1 . TRBV6-5 TGTGCCAGCGGACAAGACAGGGAGTACTATGGCTACACCTTC CASGQDREYYGYTF
TRBJ1-6 . few TRBV7-9 TGTGCCAGCAGCTCCCGAGGTCAGGGGAGGAATTCACCCCTCCACTTT CASSSRGQGRNSPLHF
TRBJ2-7 . few TRBV30 TGTGCCTGGAGTGAGGTCTTCGAGCAGTACTTC CAWSEVFEQYF
TRBJ1-3 . . TRBV27 TGTGCCAGCAGTTTACTGGCAGGGGTGGCTGGAAACACCATATATTTT CASSLLAGVAGNTIYF
TRBJ1-2 . . TRBV30 TGTGCCTGGAGTTCCCAGTCCGGTGGCTACACCTTC CAWSSQSGGYTF
TRBJ2-3 TRBD2 once TRBV27 TGTGCCAGCGGAGGACTAGCGGGAGGGCATGCCAGAGATACGCAGTATTTT CASGGLAGGHARDTQYF
TRBJ1-5 . . TRBV15 TGTGCCACCAGCAGGGACAGAGGAAATCAGCCCCAGCATTTT CATSRDRGNQPQHF
TRBJ1-6 . . TRBV6-5 TGTGCCAGCACCCCAACAGGCAGTAATTCACCCCTCCACTTT CASTPTGSNSPLHF
TRBJ2-1 . . TRBV6-1 TGTGCCAGCAGTGCGATGGGTCAGGTCCACAATGAGCAGTTCTTC CASSAMGQVHNEQFF
TRBJ2-1 . . TRBV5-1 TGCGCCAGCGTCCCGCCGGGTGGGTCTAACAATGAGCAGTTCTTC CASVPPGGSNNEQFF
TRBJ1-2 TRBD1 . TRBV4-1 TGCGCCAGCAGCCAATCTCAGGGGGCTAAGAAGTATGGCTACACCTTC CASSQSQGAKKYGYTF
TRBJ2-4 TRBD2 . TRBV30 TGTGCCTGGGACCGAGGGACTAGATCGGACATTCAGTACTTC CAWDRGTRSDIQYF
TRBJ1-5 . few TRBV7-2 TGTGCCAGCAGCTCCCGGCAGGGGAGGGTTCAGCCCCAGCATTTT CASSSRQGRVQPQHF
TRBJ2-1 . . TRBV30 TGTGCCTGGAGTATGAACCCCTTAATCCCCCCCGTGGTGGGAGAGTTGGGTGAGCAGTTCTTC CAWSMNPLIPPVVGELGEQFF
TRBJ1-1 . once TRBV29-1 TGCAGCGTTCTTAGTATCAACATGAACACTGAAGCTTTCTTT CSVLSINMNTEAFF
TRBJ1-5 . once TRBV5-1 TGCGCCAGCAGCTTGGTTCCCGGCGGCAATCAGCCCCAGCATTTT CASSLVPGGNQPQHF
TRBJ1-2 . . TRBV30 TGTGCCTGGAGTGTCCTGGAGGGTGGCTATGGCTACACCTTC CAWSVLEGGYGYTF
TRBJ2-3 . . TRBV6-5 TGTGCCAGCAGTTTAGGGGATACGCAGTATTTT CASSLGDTQYF
TRBJ1-6 . . TRBV14 TGTGCCAGCAGCAATAAGGGTGCTCCTTCACCCCTCCACTTT CASSNKGAPSPLHF
TRBJ1-1 TRBD1 . TRBV30 TGTGCCTGGACTAAGACAGGGTTGAACACTGAAGCTTTCTTT CAWTKTGLNTEAFF
TRBJ1-6 . . TRBV6-5 TGTGCCAGCGCAGGGCCTGATTCACCCCTCCACTTT CASAGPDSPLHF
TRBJ1-2 . . TRBV11-3 TGTGCCAGCAGCTCCGGTGCAGTGAACTATGGCTACACCTTC CASSSGAVNYGYTF
TRBJ1-6 . . TRBV6-6 TGTGCCTTAAGGGCTGAGTATAATTCACCCCTCCACTTT CALRAEYNSPLHF
TRBJ2-2 TRBD2 . TRBV4-1 TGCGCCAGCAGCAGAAGGACTAGCCCGAACACCGGGGAGCTGTTTTTT CASSRRTSPNTGELFF
TRBJ2-3 . . TRBV6-1 TGTGCCAGCAGTGAAGTAAAGGGAGATACGCAGTATTTT CASSEVKGDTQYF
TRBJ2-1 . once TRBV6-5 TGTGCCAGCAGTAAAGGACAGAGCTACAATGAGCAGTTCTTC CASSKGQSYNEQFF
TRBJ2-3 TRBD1 once TRBV5-1 TGCGCCAGCAGCTTGGGACAGGGGGTGGTAGATACGCAGTATTTT CASSLGQGVVDTQYF
TRBJ2-6 . . TRBV5-1 TGCGCCAGCAGCTTGTTACCAACCGCAGGGCGACAAGGGGCCAACGTCCTGACTTTC CASSLLPTAGRQGANVLTF
TRBJ2-1 TRBD1 few TRBV11-3 TGTGCCAGCAGCTTCCGGGGACAGGGTGAATCGGATGAGCAGTTCTTC CASSFRGQGESDEQFF
TRBJ1-2 TRBD1 . TRBV2 TGTGCCAGCTCTGGGACAGGGGGAAACTATGGCTACACCTTC CASSGTGGNYGYTF
TRBJ1-2 . . TRBV5-4 TGTGCCAGCAGCCTGCAGGGGAACTATGGCTACACCTTC CASSLQGNYGYTF
TRBJ1-2 . . TRBV6-1 TGTGCCAGCAGTGATCGGAATAACTATGGCTACACCTTC CASSDRNNYGYTF
TRBJ2-2 . . TRBV30 TGTGCCTGGAAAATACAGAGATCGAACACCGGGGAGCTGTTTTTT CAWKIQRSNTGELFF
TRBJ2-1 TRBD2 . TRBV10-3 TGTGCCATCAGTGAGTCGGTGACTAGCGGGGATAATGAGCAGTTCTTC CAISESVTSGDNEQFF
TRBJ1-2 TRBD1 . TRBV18 TGTGCCAGCTCACCAGACAGGGGTTACTATGGCTACACCTTC CASSPDRGYYGYTF
TRBJ2-1 TRBD2 . TRBV4-1 TGCGCCAGCAGCCTCATGACTAGCGGTACAATTAGCTCCTACAATGAGCAGTTCTTC CASSLMTSGTISSYNEQFF
TRBJ2-7 . . TRBV7-9 TGTGCCAGCAGCTCATTCGCAGGGCAGGGCCGATCCTACGAGCAGTACTTC CASSSFAGQGRSYEQYF
TRBJ1-4 . . TRBV7-9 TGTGCCAGCAGCTTAGGATCGTTTAATGAAAAACTGTTTTTT CASSLGSFNEKLFF
TRBJ2-7 TRBD1 . TRBV12-5 TGTGCTAGTGGTCCTCCCGGGACAGGGGCCCCCGAGTACTTC CASGPPGTGAPEYF
TRBJ2-1 TRBD2 . TRBV10-3 TGTGCCATCAGTGAGATTGCGGGAGGGCTCAATGAGCAGTTCTTC CAISEIAGGLNEQFF
TRBJ2-2 . . TRBV19 TGTGCCAGTACCCCCCGGTATCGAGTAGGGTCCGGGGAGCTGTTTTTT CASTPRYRVGSGELFF
TRBJ1-2 . . TRBV6-1 TGTGCCAGCAGTGAAACCCCGAACTACTATGGCTACACCTTC CASSETPNYYGYTF
TRBJ1-3 TRBD1 . TRBV7-2 TGTGCCAGCAGCTCAACGACAGGGCTGACTGGAAACACCATATATTTT CASSSTTGLTGNTIYF
TRBJ2-1 . . TRBV7-2 TGTGCCAGCAGCGCAGGGACTTACAATGAGCAGTTCTTC CASSAGTYNEQFF
TRBJ1-1 . . TRBV7-2 TGTGCCAGCAGCCCCCCGTGGTCGGCTGAAGCTTTCTTT CASSPPWSAEAFF
TRBJ1-2 TRBD1 . TRBV14 TGTGCCAGCAGCCAAAGACAGGGTGGCAGTGGCTACACCTTC CASSQRQGGSGYTF
TRBJ2-2 . . TRBV5-1 TGCGCCAGCAGCGTATGGGTCGGGTCCGGGGCCGCCGGGGAGCTGTTTTTT CASSVWVGSGAAGELFF